The 3 T cell receptor beta chains reported below all come from one sample, sequenced in a study of human T cells and chemical hapten exposure. Indicated time point: pre-sensitization, week 0. As to treatment: therapeutic diphenylcyclopropenone sensitization with weekly scalp DPC. TCRdb re-analysed the RACE reads in MiXCR, keeping a single row per CDR3 protein. Found here are 300,000 to 450,000 distinct CDR3 sequences, less than 6.5% of them singletons; the top ten hold 2% to 3%. The sample consisted of whole blood, taken in connection with sensitization to the hapten diphenylcyclopropenone (DPC). These receptor sequences come from a woman aged 50 to 65 with alopecia areata. Some clones in this sample may be carry-over from other donors' samples.

The V gene is TRBV21-1, the J gene TRBJ2-5; TRBD2, as called in the table, went unchecked against the DNA. TRBV21-1 is a pseudogene. This CDR3 contains 14 residues. This CDR3 is CADTLGGRGETQYF. The CDR3 DNA reads as TGTGCCGATACTCTCGGCGGGAGGGGAGAGACCCAGTACTTC.

This clonotype was found many times. The gene calls are TRBV20-1 and TRBJ2-1; no clear D gene. Deletions cut 1 base from V and 1 base from J, with 5 bases between. This CDR3 is built from 13 residues. From germline, CDR1 is DFQATT and CDR2 SNEGSKA (reference sequence). The CDR3 DNA reads as TGCAGTGCTAGAGGACGTTCCTACAATGAGCAGTTCTTC. It yields the protein CSARGRSYNEQFF.

This clonotype was recorded many times. The chain joins TRBV7-2 to TRBJ2-1, with 9 bases fitting TRBD2. Looked up from germline, CDR1 is SGHTA and CDR2 is FQGNSA. J lost 8 bases, V lost 5 bases, and 7 bases had no gene match. The CDR3 is made up of 14 amino acids. As DNA, the CDR3 is TGTGCCAGCAGCCGAGCGGGGGGCCTGGATGAGCAGTTCTTC. Translating it yields CASSRAGGLDEQFF.